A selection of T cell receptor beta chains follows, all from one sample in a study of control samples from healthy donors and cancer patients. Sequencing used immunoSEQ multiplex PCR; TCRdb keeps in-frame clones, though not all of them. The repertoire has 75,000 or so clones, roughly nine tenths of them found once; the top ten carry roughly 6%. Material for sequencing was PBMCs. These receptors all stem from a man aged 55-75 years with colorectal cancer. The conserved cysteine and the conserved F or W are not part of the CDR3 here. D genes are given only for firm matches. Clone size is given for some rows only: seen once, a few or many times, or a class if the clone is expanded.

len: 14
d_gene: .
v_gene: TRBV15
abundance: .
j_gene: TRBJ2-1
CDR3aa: ATSRDGGAPYNEQF

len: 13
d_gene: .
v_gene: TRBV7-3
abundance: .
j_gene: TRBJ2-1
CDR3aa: ASSFGRVANNEQF

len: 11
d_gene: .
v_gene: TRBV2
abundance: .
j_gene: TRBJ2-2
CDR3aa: ASSAEALGELF

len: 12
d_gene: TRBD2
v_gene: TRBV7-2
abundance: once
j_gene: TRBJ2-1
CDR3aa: ASSAAGGAGEQF

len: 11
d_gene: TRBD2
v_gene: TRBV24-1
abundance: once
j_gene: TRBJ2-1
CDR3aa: ATSDFGGSEQF

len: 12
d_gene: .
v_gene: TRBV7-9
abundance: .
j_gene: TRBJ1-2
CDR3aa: ASSPWQANYGYT

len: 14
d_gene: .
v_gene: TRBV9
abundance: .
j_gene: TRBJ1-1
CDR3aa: ASSVAPQGGNTEAF

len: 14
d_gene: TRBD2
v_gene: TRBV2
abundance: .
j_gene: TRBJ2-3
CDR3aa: ASSDPGLASGDTQY

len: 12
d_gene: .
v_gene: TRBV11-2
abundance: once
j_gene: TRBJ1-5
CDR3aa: ASSFSGSNQPQH

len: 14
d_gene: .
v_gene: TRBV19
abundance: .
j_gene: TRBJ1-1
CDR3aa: ASSPRESLPNTEAF

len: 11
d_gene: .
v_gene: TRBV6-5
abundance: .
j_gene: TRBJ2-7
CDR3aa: ASSRDISYEQY

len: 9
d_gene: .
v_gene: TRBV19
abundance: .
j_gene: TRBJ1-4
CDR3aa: ASTEREKLF

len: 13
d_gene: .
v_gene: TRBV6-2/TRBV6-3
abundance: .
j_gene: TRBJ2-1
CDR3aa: ASSSFDIPYNEQF

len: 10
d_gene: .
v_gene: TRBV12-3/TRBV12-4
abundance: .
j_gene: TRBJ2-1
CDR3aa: ASSFGANEQF

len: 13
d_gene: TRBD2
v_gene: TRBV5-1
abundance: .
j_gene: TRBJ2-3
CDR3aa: ASSAGLAGLDTQY

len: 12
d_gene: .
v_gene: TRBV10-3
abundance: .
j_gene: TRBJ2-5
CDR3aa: GIHDVLAHETQY

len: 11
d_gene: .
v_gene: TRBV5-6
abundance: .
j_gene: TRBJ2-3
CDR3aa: ASSLGSTDTQY

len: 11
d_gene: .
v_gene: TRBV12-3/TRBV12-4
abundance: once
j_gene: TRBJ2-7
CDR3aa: ASSPPFSYEQY

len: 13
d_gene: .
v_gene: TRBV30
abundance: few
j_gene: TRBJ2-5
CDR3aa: AWSVGWGLGETQY

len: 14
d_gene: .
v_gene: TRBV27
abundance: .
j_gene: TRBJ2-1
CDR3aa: ASSSAERAIYNEQF

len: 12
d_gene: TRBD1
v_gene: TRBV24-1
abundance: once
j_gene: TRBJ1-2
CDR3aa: ATSATTGIYGYT

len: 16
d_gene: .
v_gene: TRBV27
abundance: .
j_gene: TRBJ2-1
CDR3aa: ASSSESGRRSSYNEQF

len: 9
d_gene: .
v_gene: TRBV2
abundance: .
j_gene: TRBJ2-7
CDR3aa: ASSSGYEQY

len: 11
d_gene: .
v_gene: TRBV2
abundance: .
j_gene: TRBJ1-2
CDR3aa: ASRGQGISGYT

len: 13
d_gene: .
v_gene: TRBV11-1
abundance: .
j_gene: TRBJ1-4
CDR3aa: ASSLDDIANEKLF

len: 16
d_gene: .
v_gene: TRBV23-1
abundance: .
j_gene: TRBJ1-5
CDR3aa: ASSHPRTALRSNQPQH

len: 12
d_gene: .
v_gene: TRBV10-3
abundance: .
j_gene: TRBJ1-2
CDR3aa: AISGLDGGYGYT

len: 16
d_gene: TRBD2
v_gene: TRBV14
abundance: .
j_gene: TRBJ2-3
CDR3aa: ASSRGGLAATPTDTQY

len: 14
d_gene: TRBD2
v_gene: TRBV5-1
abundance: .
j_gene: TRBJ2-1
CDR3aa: ASTQWTSGANNEQF

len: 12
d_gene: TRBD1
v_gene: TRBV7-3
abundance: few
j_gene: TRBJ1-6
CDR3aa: ASSRQGDNSPLH

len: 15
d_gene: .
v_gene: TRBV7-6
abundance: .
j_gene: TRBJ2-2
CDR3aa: ASNRWGAGTNTGELF

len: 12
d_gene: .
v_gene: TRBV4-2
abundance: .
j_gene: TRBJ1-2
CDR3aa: ASSQGTAIYGYT

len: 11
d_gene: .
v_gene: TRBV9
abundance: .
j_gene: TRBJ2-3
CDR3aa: ASSVAPADTQY

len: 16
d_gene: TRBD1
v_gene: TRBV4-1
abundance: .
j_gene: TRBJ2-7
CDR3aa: ASSQDEYGTGKLNEQY

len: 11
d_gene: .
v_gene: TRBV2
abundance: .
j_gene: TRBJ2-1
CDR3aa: ASRGLGYNEQF

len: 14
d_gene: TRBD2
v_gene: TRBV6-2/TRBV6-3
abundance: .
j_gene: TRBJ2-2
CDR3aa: ASSYGAGGRTGELF

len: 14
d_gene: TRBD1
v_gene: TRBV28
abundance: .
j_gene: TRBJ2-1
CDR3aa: ASSTQGSRSYNEQF

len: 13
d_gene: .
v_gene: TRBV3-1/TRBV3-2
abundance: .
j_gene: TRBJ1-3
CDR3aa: ASSQELNSGNTIY

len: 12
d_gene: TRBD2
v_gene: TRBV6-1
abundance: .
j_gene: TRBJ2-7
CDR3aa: ASSEARRGGEQY

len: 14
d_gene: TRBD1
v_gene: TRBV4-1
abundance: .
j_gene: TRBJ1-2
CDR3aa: ASSQAQGPGGDGYT

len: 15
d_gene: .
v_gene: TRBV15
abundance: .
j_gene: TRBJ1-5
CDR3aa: ATSRTQGGVRGQPQH

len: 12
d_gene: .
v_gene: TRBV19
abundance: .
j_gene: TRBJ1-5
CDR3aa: ASSMVRRNQPQH

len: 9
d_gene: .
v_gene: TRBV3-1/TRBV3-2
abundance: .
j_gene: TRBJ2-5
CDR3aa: ASSLKETQY

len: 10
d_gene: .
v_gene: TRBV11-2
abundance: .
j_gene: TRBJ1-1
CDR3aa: ASSLVGTEAF

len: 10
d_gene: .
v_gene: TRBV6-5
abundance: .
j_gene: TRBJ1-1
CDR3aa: ASSRGNTEAF